This record concerns one T cell receptor (beta chain) sequence. The data stem from a study of T cell repertoires in cytomegalovirus infection. MiXCR was run by TCRdb on the reads, yielding one entry per CDR3 protein. The table lists roughly 760,000 distinct CDR3 sequences, roughly a third of them singletons. CDR1 and CDR2 from the germline V gene are LNHDA and SQIVND (reference sequence). The length of the CDR3 is 18 residues. J was trimmed by 6 bases and V by 7 bases; bases with no gene match: 17. The material sequenced was PBMCs. The TCR sequence derives from a human donor in good health (CMV status not recorded). Some clones in this sample may be carry-over from other donors' samples. J is TRBJ2-7 and V is TRBV19; 14 bases fit TRBD2. CDR3 bases: TGTGCCAGTATTGGACTAGCGGGAGGCATATCCCCGTCGGGCGAGCAGTACTTC. Translating it yields CASIGLAGGISPSGEQYF.